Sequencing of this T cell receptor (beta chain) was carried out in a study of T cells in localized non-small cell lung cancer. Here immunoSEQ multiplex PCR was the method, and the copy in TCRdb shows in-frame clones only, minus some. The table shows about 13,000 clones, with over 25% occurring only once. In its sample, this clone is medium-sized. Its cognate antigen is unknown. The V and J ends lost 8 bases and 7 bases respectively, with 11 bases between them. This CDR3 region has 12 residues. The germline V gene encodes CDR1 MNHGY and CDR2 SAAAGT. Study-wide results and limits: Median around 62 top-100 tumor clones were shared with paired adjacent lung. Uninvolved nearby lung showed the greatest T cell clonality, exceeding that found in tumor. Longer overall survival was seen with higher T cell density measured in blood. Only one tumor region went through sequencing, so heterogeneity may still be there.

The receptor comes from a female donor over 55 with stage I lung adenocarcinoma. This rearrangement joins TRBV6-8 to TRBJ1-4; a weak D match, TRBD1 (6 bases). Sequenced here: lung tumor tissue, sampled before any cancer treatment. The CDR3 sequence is CASAGDGEKLFF. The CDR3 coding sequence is TGTGCCAGCGCAGGGGACGGTGAAAAACTGTTTTTT.